The next 5 T cell receptor beta chains were all read from a single sample in a study of T cell clones after liver transplantation. Repertoires were generated with immunoSEQ multiplex PCR, while TCRdb's copy carries only in-frame clones and drops some. Counted here are approximately 72,000 clones, roughly nine tenths occurring once; the ten biggest clones make up under 3.5%. Sequencing used CD4+ T cells from blood, obtained before liver transplant. These receptors were collected from a human donor who received a liver transplant.

The chain links TRBV7-2 to TRBJ2-2; 11 positions agree with TRBD2. Trimming at V came to 4 bases and at J to 4 bases, leaving 5 bases not matched to a gene. This CDR3 contains 16 residues. CDR1 SGHTA and CDR2 FQGNSA come from the germline V gene. The CDR3 DNA reads TGTGCCAGCAGCTGGAAGGGGACTAGCGGCACCGGGGAGCTGTTTTTT. It yields the protein CASSWKGTSGTGELFF.

The rearrangement links TRBV7-2 to TRBJ2-7; D may be TRBD1 (6 bases). V gave up 5 bases and J gave up 3 bases, with 17 bases separating them. The CDR3 runs to 15 residues. Germline values: CDR1 SGHTA, CDR2 FQGNSA. The CDR3 DNA follows: TGTGCCAGCAGCGGGTACGGGACACGAAACTACGAGCAGTACTTC. Its protein is CASSGYGTRNYEQYF.

The V and J genes are TRBV10-2 and TRBJ1-2; D possibly corresponds to TRBD1 (6 bases). The CDR3 has 13 residues. Germline CDR1 reads WSHSY; CDR2 reads SAAADI. The V end lost 2 bases, the J end lost 6 bases, and 10 bases lay between the germline ends. CDR3 residues: CASSEAGTHGYTF. CDR3 in DNA: TGCGCCAGCAGTGAGGCAGGGACACATGGCTACACCTTC.

The chain is built from TRBV9 and TRBJ1-1, with D perhaps matching TRBD1 (6 bases). The CDR3 is 16 amino acids. The V gene's germline CDR1 is SGDLS and CDR2 YYNGEE. The V and J ends lost 3 bases and 3 bases respectively, with 18 bases between them. The CDR3 region has the DNA TGTGCCAGCAGCGCCTATGGGGGATCAGGGGACACTGAAGCTTTCTTT. Encoded protein: CASSAYGGSGDTEAFF. Supplemented by reference TRBV9 and TRBJ1-1, the full variable domain reads DSGVTQTPKHLITATGQRVTLRCSPRSGDLSVYWYQQSLDQGLQFLIQYYNGEERAKGNILERFSAQQFPDLHSELNLSSLELGDSALYFCASSAYGGSGDTEAFFGQGTRLTVV.

The V gene is TRBV11-2, the J gene TRBJ2-7; TRBD1 matches 11 bases. Germline CDR1 is SGHAT and CDR2 is FQNNGV. CDR3 length: 16 residues. Trimming removed 2 bases from V and 4 bases from J; junction bases left unmatched: 7. The CDR3 loop reads CASSLRTGGNIYEQYF. The CDR3 DNA sequence: TGTGCCAGCAGCTTAAGGACAGGGGGCAACATTTACGAGCAGTACTTC.